These 15 T cell receptor beta chains were all obtained from the same sample, sequenced in a study of shared clonotypes between healthy human individuals. TCRdb's table, derived via immunoSEQ multiplex PCR, lists solely in-frame clones and lacks some. The table shows more than 2 million clones, with 85% to 95% occurring only once. The sample taken for sequencing was naive CD4+ T cells sorted from blood. Indicated subset: CD45RA+ positively selected. The receptors originated from a man aged 18 to 35 in good health.

The chain uses TRBV18 and TRBJ2-1, with D tentatively TRBD1 (6 bases). Germline CDR1 KGHSH, CDR2 LQKENI. This CDR3 comprises 15 residues. V lost 2 bases and J 6 bases, leaving 14 bases between the germline ends. CDR3 sequence (DNA): TGTGCCAGCTCACCATTAGGGACAACGACCAATGAGCAGTTCTTC. Protein: CASSPLGTTTNEQFF.

This rearrangement joins TRBV4-3 to TRBJ2-1, with 14 bases identical to TRBD2. This CDR3 has 17 residues. CDR1 is LGHNA, CDR2 YSLEER, per germline. Germline trimming cut 4 bases from V and 12 bases from J; bases unmatched to any gene: 14. The CDR3 bases are TGCGCCAGCAGCCGGTCAGCCGGGACTAGCGGGAGAGGGGGGCAGTTCTTC. Its translation: CASSRSAGTSGRGGQFF.

The sample holds one count of this clone. The V gene is TRBV10-1, the J gene TRBJ2-5, with D possibly matching TRBD2 (6 bases). Germline lookup yields CDR1 WNHNN and CDR2 SYGVQD (reference sequence). Trimming left V 5 bases short and J 4 bases short, with 11 bases between. The CDR3 loop spans 13 amino acids. CDR3 bases: TGCGCCAGCAGTTCCGGGGGACGAGAGACCCAGTACTTC. This gives the protein CASSSGGRETQYF.

This chain connects TRBV10-1 to TRBJ2-2; 10 positions match TRBD2. J was trimmed by 5 bases and V by 8 bases; bases with no gene match: 8. Germline CDR1 WNHNN, CDR2 SYGVQD (reference sequence). The length of the CDR3 is 15 residues. The CDR3 reads CASGSAGGDTGELFF. As DNA, the CDR3 is TGCGCCAGCGGATCAGCGGGAGGGGATACCGGGGAGCTGTTTTTT.

The V and J genes are TRBV7-2 and TRBJ2-5, with 10 positions matching TRBD1. Unmatched junction bases numbered 5, after V lost 5 bases and J lost 5 bases. The CDR3 has 14 residues. Germline CDR1 SGHTA, CDR2 FQGNSA. CDR3 in amino acids: CASSQGTGVETQYF. The DNA for the CDR3 is TGTGCCAGCAGCCAAGGGACAGGGGTTGAGACCCAGTACTTC. Based on the CDR3 plus reference TRBV7-2 and TRBJ2-5, the full variable domain is GAGVSQSPSNKVTEKGKDVELRCDPISGHTALYWYRQSLGQGLEFLIYFQGNSAPDKSGLPSDRFSAERTGGSVSTLTIQRTQQEDSAVYLCASSQGTGVETQYFGPGTRLLVL.

On this clone itself: Other DNA sequences in this specimen translate into the identical CDR3. This chain joins TRBV19 and TRBJ1-5; 8 bases fit TRBD1. Germline CDR1 and CDR2: LNHDA and SQIVND (reference sequence). V was clipped by 5 bases and J by 3 bases; unmatched bases: 6. The CDR3 is 15 residues long. The CDR3 spells CASSRTGLDNQPQHF. CDR3 DNA sequence: TGTGCCAGTAGTCGGACAGGGCTAGACAATCAGCCCCAGCATTTT.

Notes on this clone: Other DNA sequences within the sample encode an identical CDR3. The chain is built from TRBV7-2 and TRBJ2-7; TRBD2 aligns across 9 bases. There are 15 residues in the CDR3. Germline assignment: CDR1 SGHTA and CDR2 FQGNSA. V dropped 1 base and J dropped 2; count of bases not matched to a gene: 3. CDR3 loop: CASSLVPSGTYEQYF. The CDR3, as DNA: TGTGCCAGCAGCTTAGTGCCTAGCGGGACCTACGAGCAGTACTTC.

This chain uses TRBV12-1 with TRBJ2-5; the table's D call of TRBD1 was not tested on the DNA. TRBV12-1 is deemed a pseudogene. CDR3 length equals 13 residues. CDR3 in amino acids: CASTQGVGETQYF. CDR3 sequence (DNA): TGTGCCAGCACCCAGGGCGTAGGAGAGACCCAGTACTTC.

This chain uses TRBV20-1 with TRBJ1-1; D not resolved. Germline lookup yields CDR1 DFQATT and CDR2 SNEGSKA (reference sequence). V was shortened by 3 bases and J by 9 bases, with 8 bases between the two germline ends. The CDR3 length is 10 residues. CDR3 sequence (DNA): TGCAGTGCTAGTCTCGGACAAGCTTTCTTT. Translation gives CSASLGQAFF.

Concerning this clone itself: Other DNA sequences in the same sample also yield this CDR3. The chain uses TRBV19 and TRBJ2-5; 8 positions match TRBD2. Germline V CDR1 and CDR2: LNHDA, SQIVND (reference sequence). This CDR3 is 13 amino acids long. Losses at the gene ends were 10 bases for V and 2 bases for J; bases not matched to a gene: 6. CDR3 DNA sequence: TGTGCCACCTCCGGGGGGGCACAAGAGACCCAGTACTTC. Translation: CATSGGAQETQYF.

This clone came up once. This sample includes further DNA sequences coding for the same CDR3. The gene calls are TRBV5-1 and TRBJ1-1; 7 nucleotides match TRBD1. This CDR3 contains 14 residues. Germline V gene sequence: CDR1 SGHRS, CDR2 YFSETQ. The V and J ends lost 4 bases and 1 base, in that order; junction bases with no gene match: 4. The CDR3 protein is CASSRQGSNTEAFF. The CDR3 DNA sequence: TGCGCCAGCAGCCGACAGGGATCGAACACTGAAGCTTTCTTT.

The chain is built from TRBV11-2 and TRBJ2-5; 8 bases are a match to TRBD1. Trimming removed 2 bases from V and 4 bases from J; junction bases left unmatched: 9. The CDR3 covers 16 residues. Looked up from germline, CDR1 is SGHAT and CDR2 is FQNNGV. This CDR3 is CASSLNYAGGLETQYF. The CDR3 region has the DNA TGTGCCAGCAGCTTAAACTACGCAGGGGGCCTAGAGACCCAGTACTTC.

V gene TRBV5-1 combines with J gene TRBJ1-1; tentative D call: TRBD1 (5 bases). V lost 4 bases to trimming and J lost 6 bases, with 16 bases between them. CDR3 size: 14 residues. Germline loops: CDR1 SGHRS, CDR2 YFSETQ. The CDR3 reads CASSLRDSSSEAFF. CDR3 coding DNA: TGCGCCAGCAGCCTCCGGGACTCCTCCTCTGAAGCTTTCTTT.

The gene calls are TRBV6-5 and TRBJ2-5; 7 nucleotides line up with TRBD2. Germline V gene lookup returns CDR1 MNHEY and CDR2 SVGAGI. J lost 5 bases, V lost 7 bases, and 13 bases had no gene match. The CDR3 has 15 amino acids. The CDR3 reads CASTQVAGARETQYF. Here the CDR3 DNA reads TGTGCCAGCACCCAAGTAGCGGGTGCACGGGAGACCCAGTACTTC.

This clone was detected only once. The rearrangement joins TRBV19 to TRBJ1-1; D is possibly TRBD1 (6 bases). Trimming removed 8 bases at V and 5 bases at J, with 18 bases between. The CDR3 length is 14 residues. The germline gives CDR1 LNHDA, CDR2 SQIVND (reference sequence). The CDR3 region is CASSMPGESTEAFF. The CDR3 DNA sequence: TGTGCCAGTTCCATGCCAGGGGAAAGTACTGAAGCTTTCTTT.